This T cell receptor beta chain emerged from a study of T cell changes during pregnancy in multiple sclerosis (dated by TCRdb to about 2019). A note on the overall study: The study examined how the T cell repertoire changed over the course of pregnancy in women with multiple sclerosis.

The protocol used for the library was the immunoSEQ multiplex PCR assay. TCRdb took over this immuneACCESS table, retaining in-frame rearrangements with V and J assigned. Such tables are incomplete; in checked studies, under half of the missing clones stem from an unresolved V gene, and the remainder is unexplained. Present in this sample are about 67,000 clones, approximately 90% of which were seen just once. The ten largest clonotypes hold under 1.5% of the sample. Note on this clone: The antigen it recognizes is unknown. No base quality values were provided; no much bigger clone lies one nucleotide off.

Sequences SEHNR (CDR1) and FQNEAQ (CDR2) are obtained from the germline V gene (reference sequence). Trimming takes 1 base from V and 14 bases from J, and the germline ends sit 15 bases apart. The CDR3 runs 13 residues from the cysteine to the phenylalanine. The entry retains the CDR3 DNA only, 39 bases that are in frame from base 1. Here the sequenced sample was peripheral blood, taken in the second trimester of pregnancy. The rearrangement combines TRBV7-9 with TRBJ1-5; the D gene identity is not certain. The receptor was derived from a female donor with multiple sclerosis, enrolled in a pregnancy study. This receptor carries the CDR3 CASSLGADYDEHF. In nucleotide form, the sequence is TGTGCCAGCAGCTTAGGGGCTGACTACGACGAGCATTTT.